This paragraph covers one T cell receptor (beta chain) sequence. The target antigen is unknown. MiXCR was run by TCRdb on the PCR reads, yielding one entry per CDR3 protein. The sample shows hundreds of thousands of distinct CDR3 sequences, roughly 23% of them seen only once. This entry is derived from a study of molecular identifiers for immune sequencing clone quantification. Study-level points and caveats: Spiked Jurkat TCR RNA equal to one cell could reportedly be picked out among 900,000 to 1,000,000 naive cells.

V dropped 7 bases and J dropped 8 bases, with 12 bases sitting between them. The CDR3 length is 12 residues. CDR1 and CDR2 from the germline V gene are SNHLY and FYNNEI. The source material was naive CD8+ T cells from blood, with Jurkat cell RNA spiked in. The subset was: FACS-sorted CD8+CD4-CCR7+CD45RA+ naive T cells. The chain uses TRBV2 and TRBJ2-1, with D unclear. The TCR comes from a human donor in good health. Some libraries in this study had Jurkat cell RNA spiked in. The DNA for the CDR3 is TGTGCCAGCACCCCTCCTGTGGATGAGCAGTTCTTC. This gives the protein CASTPPVDEQFF.